This TCR beta chain was observed in a study of blood T cells in healthy people across ages. A second PCR, run for about 6 to 11 cycles, used a sample-barcoded 5' primer plus a J-beta primer mix. TCRdb independently ran MiXCR on the 5' RACE reads; one entry per CDR3 protein. Of 750,000 to 950,000 distinct CDR3 sequences in the sample, around 25% were seen once. The V end was cut by 1 base, the J end by 10 bases, with 17 bases between. Per germline, CDR1 SGHRS and CDR2 YFSETQ. The CDR3 is 14 amino acids. The same specimen was also included in a second study, on T cells of mothers and their children. That work adds: Donation came from a few healthy Caucasian mothers together with their six children. According to the study, all extracted RNA entered cDNA synthesis at 1.5 ug per 15 ul.

The clonotype comes from a boy aged 5-17 years in good health. V and J are TRBV5-1 and TRBJ2-5, with D uncertain. Sequencing was carried out using blood. The CDR3 spells CASSLRLRWMDQYF. CDR3 in DNA: TGCGCCAGCAGCTTGCGCCTTCGGTGGATGGACCAGTACTTC.